This T cell receptor (beta chain) stems from a study of cytomegalovirus exposure and HLA in healthy donors. General study points: Researchers catalogued some 160 TCR beta chains as cytomegalovirus-associated. Reports credit the classifier with highly specific, highly sensitive diagnosis of cytomegalovirus status. Many donors carried some public TCRs, although rarity characterized most TCR sequences.

Trimming left V 0 bases short and J 4 bases short, with 9 bases between. The CDR3 consists of 15 residues. Germline assignment: CDR1 LGHNA and CDR2 YSLEER. The assay was immunoSEQ multiplex PCR, and TCRdb's table has in-frame clones only and misses some. Of approximately 180,000 clones in the sample, roughly nine tenths were seen once. For this clone: As yet, its antigen is unknown.

Separate from the roughly 720-subject first cohort was the 120-subject validation cohort, to which the donors belonged. V is TRBV4-3 and J is TRBJ1-4; possibly TRBD1 for D (6 bases). Sequencing was done on a sample of PBMCs. The clonotype originates from a young man in good health and CMV-seropositive. In DNA form, the CDR3 reads TGCGCCAGCAGCCAAGAGACAGGATATAATGAAAAACTGTTTTTT. Protein sequence: CASSQETGYNEKLFF.